This TCR beta chain was sequenced during a study of blood T cell repertoires in COVID-19. Overall study: Donors in the United States, Italy and Spain gave samples during acute or convalescent COVID-19. From T cells, B-cell-depleted T cells, or PBMCs came the material, which was cDNA or gDNA.

Germline-derived CDR1 and CDR2 are MNHNS and SASEGT. Trimming pared 5 bases from V and 2 bases from J, leaving 11 bases between. CDR3 length equals 14 residues. Authors' data handling: Using reference gene primer amplification, nucleated cell counts were estimated. TCRdb keeps only in-frame clones here, not all; method: immunoSEQ multiplex PCR. From that table come the V and J calls and clone size; the DNA was used to work out D and trimming. Of 130,000 to 150,000 clones in the sample, around 83% were seen once. This TCR was sampled from a human donor with acute or convalescent COVID-19. The donor label of this sample is uncertain. The chain uses TRBV6-1 and TRBJ2-3, with no clear D. The specimen sequenced was peripheral blood. The DNA of the CDR3 is TGTGCCAGCAGTCCTAGACTTCCCACAGATACGCAGTATTTT. Translating gives CASSPRLPTDTQYF.